The 2 T cell receptor beta chains reported below all come from one sample, sequenced in a study of Ad26.COV2.S vaccination and SARS-CoV-2 variants. Documented treatment: 19 received Ad26.COV2.S at low or high dose, single or two shots; roughly five received placebo; per-sample allocation not given. Day 63 following the first vaccine or placebo injection was when the samples were taken. Repertoires were generated with immunoSEQ multiplex PCR, while TCRdb's copy carries only in-frame clones and drops some. The data contain about 420,000 clones, 88% of them singletons. The sample was peripheral blood, taken in a trial of Ad26.COV2.S vaccine versus placebo. These receptors all come from a person aged 18-65 years who received the Ad26.COV2.S COVID-19 vaccine or a placebo.

J is TRBJ2-1 and V is TRBV24-1; tentatively, D is TRBD1 (6 bases). CDR3 length equals 15 residues. CDR1 KGHDR and CDR2 SFDVKD come from the germline V gene. Trimming stripped 4 bases from V and 4 bases from J, with 13 bases between. The CDR3 loop is CATSDPGHDYNEQFF. In DNA form, the CDR3 reads TGTGCCACCAGTGACCCGGGACACGATTACAATGAGCAGTTCTTC.

The chain joins TRBV7-2 to TRBJ1-6; a weak D match, TRBD1 (6 bases). The CDR3 loop spans 15 amino acids. The V gene's germline CDR1 is SGHTA and CDR2 FQGNSA. The germline V and J ends were trimmed by 3 bases and 6 bases, with 12 bases remaining between them. CDR3 region: CASSFSGQVNSPLHF. Here the CDR3 DNA reads TGTGCCAGCAGCTTCTCGGGACAAGTTAATTCACCCCTCCACTTT.